A single sample is the source of the 23 T cell receptor beta chains below, sequenced in a study of T cell clonality in common variable immunodeficiency. Profiled with immunoSEQ multiplex PCR; TCRdb holds only in-frame clones, not every one. The repertoire consists of roughly 42,000 clones, none detected only once. Findings and limits, study-wide: Fewer deletions and N-nucleotide insertions were reportedly seen in common variable immunodeficiency TCR beta sequences.

These receptors' targets are unknown. The sequenced material came from peripheral blood mononuclear cells. These receptors were collected from a human donor with common variable immunodeficiency.

This clone has a count of ten or more. The read finishes 3 residues shy of the CDR3 end, and the germline J gene is used to complete it. The chain links TRBV20-1 to TRBJ1-2, with D uncertain. Between the trimmed V and J ends, which lost 7 bases and 6 bases, there was a span of 15 bases. The CDR3 runs to 12 residues. Germline values: CDR1 DFQATT, CDR2 SNEGSKA (reference sequence). The CDR3 DNA, read in part, is TGCAGTGTCAACTCGGGGTCAAATGGC. This translates into CSVNSGSNG. The whole CDR3 region reads CSVNSGSNGYTF.

This clone was seen ten or more times. Sequencing ends 3 residues short of the CDR3 end; the germline J gene provides the rest. The V gene is TRBV5-6, the J gene TRBJ2-7, with unresolved D. The germline CDR1 and CDR2 sequences are SGHDT and YYEEEE. The CDR3 extends over 11 amino acids. Trimming stripped 3 bases from V and 3 bases from J, with 4 bases between. CDR3 DNA, as far as it was read: TGTGCCAGCAGCTCCTACTACGAG. Its translation is CASSSYYE. Given in full, the CDR3 is CASSSYYEQYF.

To note about this clone: The read finishes 3 residues shy of the CDR3 end, and the germline J gene is used to complete it. The chain has TRBV4-2 and TRBJ2-5; 9 nucleotides align to TRBD2. The CDR3 loop spans 16 amino acids. Losses at the gene ends were 0 bases for V and 5 bases for J; bases not matched to a gene: 7. The germline V gene encodes CDR1 LGHNA and CDR2 YNFKEQ. The CDR3 bases that were read are TGTGCCAGCAGCCAAGAAGGCCTAGCGGGAACGGAGACC. This codes for CASSQEGLAGTET. The full CDR3 sequence reads CASSQEGLAGTETQYF.

A note on this clone: The CDR3 end falls 3 residues outside the read, so it is completed with the germline J gene. The rearrangement uses TRBV7-3 and TRBJ1-1; 8 positions agree with TRBD1. The CDR3 runs to 14 residues. The V and J ends lost 0 bases and 3 bases, in that order; junction bases with no gene match: 0. Per the germline V gene, CDR1 is SGHTA and CDR2 is FQGTGA. The sequenced part of the CDR3 DNA is TGTGCCAGCAGCTTAACGGACAGGGACACTGAA. It yields the protein CASSLTDRDTE. The full CDR3 sequence reads CASSLTDRDTEAFF.

This clone was seen at least ten times. The CDR3 end lies 3 residues beyond the end of the read and is filled in from the germline J gene. V usage is TRBV5-6 and J usage is TRBJ2-4, with TRBD1 as a possible D gene (6 bases). The V end lost 6 bases, the J end lost 2 bases, and 12 bases lay between the germline ends. CDR1 is SGHDT, CDR2 YYEEEE, per germline. The CDR3 totals 14 residues. Incomplete CDR3 DNA: TGTGCCAGCAAGTTTACAGGGACCAAAAACATT. Amino acids: CASKFTGTKNI. The CDR3, in full, reads CASKFTGTKNIQYF.

This clone was counted at least ten times. With the read ending 3 residues before the CDR3 end, the germline J gene is used to fill in that end. The chain couples TRBV2 to TRBJ1-3; 8 nucleotides line up with TRBD1. Germline V gene data show CDR1 as SNHLY and CDR2 as FYNNEI. The CDR3 length is 15 residues. Trimming took 5 bases from V and 4 from J; bases not matched to a gene: 7. The CDR3 loop reads CASSNGQGRGNTIYF. The CDR3 bases that were read are TGTGCCAGCAGTAACGGACAGGGCCGAGGAAACACC.

Many counts were recorded for this clone. The CDR3 region is CASSIETTFEKLFF. Partial CDR3 DNA: TGTGCCAGTAGTATCGAGACAACCTTTGAAAAA. The gene calls are TRBV19 and TRBJ1-4; D is uncertain. The read gets to within 3 residues of the CDR3 end, and the germline J gene fills in the rest. The CDR3 consists of 14 residues. Germline V gives CDR1 LNHDA, CDR2 SQIVND (reference sequence). V was shortened by 3 bases and J by 7 bases, with 12 bases between the two germline ends.

Turning to this clone: The junction departs from germline at one end; a sequencing error may be responsible. The CDR3 end falls 3 residues outside the read, so it is completed with the germline J gene. The chain links TRBV7-9 to TRBJ2-7, with 7 bases fitting TRBD1. The CDR3 is 12 residues long. Per germline, CDR1 SEHNR and CDR2 FQNEAQ (reference sequence). The CDR3 spells CSSSLGTVEQYF. The part of the CDR3 DNA that was read is TGTTCCAGCAGCTTGGGGACAGTCGAG.

This clone was observed at least ten times. The CDR3 end lies 3 residues beyond the end of the read and is filled in from the germline J gene. V usage is TRBV7-6 and J usage is TRBJ2-7; 12 nucleotides line up with TRBD1. The germline CDR1 and CDR2 sequences are SGHVS and FNYEAQ. The V gene end was trimmed by 5 bases and the J gene end by 4 bases; junction bases not matched to a gene: 6. CDR3 length equals 15 residues. CDR3 DNA, as far as it was read: TGTGCCAGCAGCCTCGGGACAGGGGGCACGTACGAG. It codes for CASSLGTGGTYE. The entire CDR3 is CASSLGTGGTYEQYF.

This clone appeared many times. The read halts 3 residues ahead of the CDR3 end, with the missing end drawn from the germline J gene. V is TRBV19 and J is TRBJ2-1, with D unresolved. CDR1 is LNHDA and CDR2 is SQIVND in the germline V gene (reference sequence). Trimming removed 5 bases at V and 3 bases at J, with 11 bases between. CDR3 length equals 14 residues. CDR3 region: CASSPQNLYNEQFF. The DNA read from the CDR3 is TGTGCCAGTAGTCCACAAAATCTCTACAATGAG.

This clone was seen many times. Partial CDR3 DNA: TGCAGCGTTCCCGGGGATTTAACCGGGGAG. Amino acids: CSVPGDLTGE. The full CDR3 protein is CSVPGDLTGELFF. This chain links TRBV29-1 with TRBJ2-2, with D maybe TRBD2 (5 bases). Read sequence stops 3 residues before the CDR3 end, and the germline J gene provides the missing end. CDR3 length: 13 residues. With 5 bases removed from V and 5 bases from J, the gap between germline ends came to 12 bases. The germline gives CDR1 SQVTM, CDR2 ANQGSEA.

As regards this clone: The CDR3 end is not reached by the read, which stops 3 residues before it; the germline J gene fills it in. The chain couples TRBV6-1 to TRBJ2-3; the D gene could be TRBD1 or TRBD2 (6 bases each). There are 15 residues in the CDR3. V lost 3 bases, J lost 0 bases, and 10 bases lay in between. In germline, CDR1 is MNHNS, CDR2 SASEGT. CDR3 amino acids: CASSEGAGSTDTQYF. Incomplete CDR3 DNA: TGTGCCAGCAGTGAGGGGGCGGGAAGCACAGATACG.

About this clone: The CDR3 extends 3 residues past the end of the read, so its final part is completed from the germline J gene. J is TRBJ2-5 and V is TRBV11-1; 13 bases are a match to TRBD2. The germline V gene encodes CDR1 SGHAT and CDR2 FQDESV (reference sequence). The CDR3 contains 15 residues. J was trimmed by 5 bases and V by 5 bases; bases with no gene match: 5. The sequenced part of the CDR3 DNA is TGTGCCAGCAGCCACCGACTAGCGGGAGGTGAGACC. This codes for CASSHRLAGGET. The full-length CDR3 reads as CASSHRLAGGETQYF.

As concerns this clone: The read halts 3 residues ahead of the CDR3 end, with the missing end drawn from the germline J gene. The rearrangement links TRBV18 to TRBJ1-5; weak D call: TRBD1 (5 bases). CDR1 is KGHSH, CDR2 LQKENI, per germline. The CDR3 totals 15 residues. V was pared by 6 bases and J by 3 bases, with 15 bases between. The CDR3 bases that were read are TGTGCCAGCTCGCAAGACAGAGGAGACAATCAGCCC. It specifies CASSQDRGDNQP. The entire CDR3 protein is CASSQDRGDNQPQHF.

This clone was found many times. From the germline J gene comes the end of the CDR3, since the read stops 3 residues before it. The V gene is TRBV20-1, the J gene TRBJ2-1, with D tentatively TRBD2 (7 bases). This CDR3 is 12 amino acids long. Germline V gene sequence: CDR1 DFQATT, CDR2 SNEGSKA (reference sequence). Trimming took 6 bases from V and 4 from J, leaving 10 bases between them. CDR3 loop: CSAGRGYNEQFF. CDR3 DNA (partial): TGCAGTGCGGGGAGGGGGTACAATGAG.

This clone showed up many times. The read is 3 residues too short to cover the CDR3 end, so that end is filled in from the germline J gene. This chain uses TRBV19 with TRBJ1-4; D is unresolved. This CDR3 region has 14 residues. Trimming left V 5 bases short and J 8 bases short, with 15 bases between. Germline assignment: CDR1 LNHDA and CDR2 SQIVND (reference sequence). The covered CDR3 bases are TGTGCCAGTAGTCTACAGCTGGTAGGGGAAAAA. Amino acid sequence: CASSLQLVGEK. The whole CDR3 protein is CASSLQLVGEKLFF.

This clone showed up many times. The read terminates 3 residues ahead of where the CDR3 ends, so the germline J gene completes it. This chain links TRBV20-1 with TRBJ2-3; weak D call: TRBD2 (5 bases). Deletions cut 3 bases from V and 4 bases from J, with 14 bases between. CDR3 length: 14 amino acids. CDR1 is DFQATT and CDR2 is SNEGSKA in the germline V gene (reference sequence). Here the CDR3 reads CSASRAVISDTQYF. CDR3 DNA, as far as it was read: TGCAGTGCTAGTCGAGCGGTGATCTCAGATACG.

For this clone: Read data end 3 residues before the CDR3 end; the end is taken from the germline J gene. The chain recombines TRBV19 with TRBJ2-1; TRBD2 matches at 11 bases. The CDR3 is made up of 15 amino acids. The germline gives CDR1 LNHDA, CDR2 SQIVND (reference sequence). The junction had 3 bases not matched to a gene; V was cut back by 6 bases and J by 2 bases. Incomplete CDR3 DNA: TGTGCCAGTAGGAAACTAGCGGGGGCCTACAATGAG. The encoded protein is CASRKLAGAYNE. The entire CDR3 sequence reads CASRKLAGAYNEQFF.

This clone was detected only a few times. The DNA ends 3 residues before the CDR3 does, and the rest of the CDR3 is filled in from the germline J gene. The chain couples TRBV2 to TRBJ2-7, with D possibly being TRBD2 (5 bases). The V end lost 8 bases, the J end lost 2 bases, and 10 bases lay between the germline ends. The length of the CDR3 is 12 residues. The V gene's germline CDR1 is SNHLY and CDR2 FYNNEI. CDR3 loop: CASVEGTYEQYF. Incomplete CDR3 DNA: TGTGCCAGCGTTGAGGGCACCTACGAG.

This clone has at least ten counts. CDR3 residues: CASSSRVGAEKLFF. The sequenced part of the CDR3 DNA is TGTGCCAGCAGCTCTCGGGTCGGTGCTGAAAAA. The chain recombines TRBV7-2 with TRBJ1-4; D is unclear. The read falls 3 residues short of the CDR3 end, and the missing part is taken from the germline J gene. Germline values: CDR1 SGHTA, CDR2 FQGNSA. The CDR3 extends over 14 amino acids. V lost 4 bases and J lost 7, with 13 bases in between.

This clone was seen a handful of times. The read finishes 3 residues shy of the CDR3 end, and the germline J gene is used to complete it. The chain carries TRBV2 and TRBJ2-1; D is undetermined. V lost 11 bases and J 7 bases, leaving 9 bases between the germline ends. This CDR3 is 10 amino acids long. In germline, CDR1 is SNHLY, CDR2 FYNNEI. The CDR3 bases that were read are TGTGCCGTCGCAGAGAATGAG. It yields the protein CAVAENE. The CDR3, in full, reads CAVAENEQFF.

This clone was detected many times. The CDR3 end is not reached by the read, which stops 3 residues before it; the germline J gene fills it in. The rearrangement joins TRBV2 to TRBJ1-1; a weak D match, TRBD1 (5 bases). The CDR3 is 12 residues long. In germline, CDR1 is SNHLY, CDR2 FYNNEI. Deletions cut 4 bases from V and 6 bases from J, with 9 bases between. The DNA read from the CDR3 is TGTGCCAGCAGTGGAAACAGGCCTGAA. Translated: CASSGNRPE. The whole CDR3 sequence reads CASSGNRPEAFF.

This clone was found many times. Sequencing ends 3 residues short of the CDR3 end; the germline J gene provides the rest. The chain carries TRBV18 and TRBJ1-6; D perhaps matches TRBD1 (5 bases). The V end was cut by 3 bases, the J end by 7 bases, with 10 bases between. From germline, CDR1 is KGHSH and CDR2 LQKENI. The CDR3 extends over 14 amino acids. The CDR3 protein is CASSPGQDNSPLHF. The part of the CDR3 DNA that was read is TGTGCCAGCTCACCGGGGCAGGACAATTCACCC.